This T cell receptor (beta chain) was obtained from a study of cytomegalovirus exposure and HLA in healthy donors. Overall study: Of about 400 genotyped donors, roughly 80% clustered with self-reported Caucasian donors.

To note about this clone: Its antigen is as yet unknown.

The CDR3 extends over 13 amino acids. Germline V CDR1 and CDR2: SNHLY, FYNNEI. V was clipped by 4 bases and J by 2 bases, with 8 bases between them. Primers for the PCR totalled 60 Vbeta and 13 Jbeta. Libraries were prepared by immunoSEQ multiplex PCR; TCRdb keeps only in-frame clonotypes and omits some of them. The data contain 150,000 to 200,000 clones, 71% of them singletons. Whole-study results and caveats: The investigators catalogued 150 to 200 TCR beta chains as cytomegalovirus-associated. Using the classifier, cytomegalovirus status was reportedly diagnosed with high specificity and sensitivity.

Source material: PBMCs. The J gene is TRBJ1-1, the V gene TRBV2, with D possibly TRBD1 on 6 matching bases. The TCR originated in a girl aged 5-17 years in good health and CMV-seronegative. CDR3 loop: CASSGQDNTEAFF. CDR3 DNA: TGTGCCAGCAGTGGACAGGACAACACTGAAGCTTTCTTT. The whole variable domain, remainder taken from reference TRBV2 and TRBJ1-1, is EPEVTQTPSHQVTQMGQEVILRCVPISNHLYFYWYRQILGQKVEFLVSFYNNEISEKSEIFDDQFSVERPDGSNFTLKIRSTKLEDSAMYFCASSGQDNTEAFFGQGTRLTVV.